This TCR beta chain was captured by sequencing in a study of blood T cell repertoires in COVID-19. Overall study: Italy, Spain and the United States were the sources of the convalescent and acute COVID-19 samples. T cells, B-cell-depleted T cells, or PBMCs supplied cDNA or gDNA.

Data came from immunoSEQ multiplex PCR; TCRdb stores just in-frame clones and leaves some out. This sample has roughly 53,000 clones, with under 90% found just once. This CDR3 contains 13 residues. Germline CDR1 and CDR2: KGHSY and FQNENV. V dropped 3 bases and J dropped 4; count of bases not matched to a gene: 0. Sequences were obtained from peripheral blood. This sequence joins TRBV16 and TRBJ1-5, with 7 bases aligning to TRBD1. This sequence was found in a man aged 50-59 years with acute or convalescent COVID-19. The CDR3 nucleotides are TGTGCCAGCAGCCAGGACAGGAATCAGCCCCAGCATTTT. As protein: CASSQDRNQPQHF. Full variable domain (rest looked up from reference TRBV16 and TRBJ1-5): GEEVAQTPKHLVRGEGQKAKLYCAPIKGHSYVFWYQQVLKNEFKFLISFQNENVFDETGMPKERFSAKCLPNSPCSLEIQATKLEDSAVYFCASSQDRNQPQHFGDGTRLSIL.